The table lists the clone carrying this TCR beta chain with a few counts. Antigen: not known. This sample was included in a study of cytomegalovirus exposure and HLA in healthy donors. Across the study: Earlier, about 179 million T cells were analyzed, and over 95 million unique TCR beta sequences were found among them. General study results and limits: CMV serostatus alone was available as immune exposure information.

The PCR used 60 Vbeta and 13 Jbeta primers. Sequencing used immunoSEQ multiplex PCR; TCRdb keeps in-frame clones, though not all of them. Altogether 100,000 to 150,000 clones are present, roughly 15% being singletons, with the ten largest covering approximately 2.6%. CDR1 is SGHTA and CDR2 is FQGNSA in the germline V gene. This CDR3 region has 17 residues. Trimming shortened V by 5 bases and J by 2 bases, and 19 bases separated the two germline ends. The rearrangement joins TRBV7-2 to TRBJ1-3; no definite D call. The sequenced material came from PBMCs. This TCR was recovered from a female donor in good health and CMV-seropositive. The CDR3 DNA follows: TGTGCCAGCAGCCGAGAGGGTGTCGGGGTGCCTGGAAACACCATATATTTT. Amino acids: CASSREGVGVPGNTIYF.